A selection of T cell receptor beta chains follows, all from one sample in a study of blood T cell repertoires in COVID-19. Libraries were prepared by immunoSEQ multiplex PCR; TCRdb keeps only in-frame clonotypes and omits some of them. This table has about 250,000 clones, 70% to 85% appearing once. The sequencing input was peripheral blood. The receptor set was obtained from a woman older than 75 with acute or convalescent COVID-19. The CDR3 runs from the conserved cysteine through the conserved F or W. The D gene is left open where the match is weak. A row's size may be missing; if present it is once, few, many or a size class.

TRBV4-1,TRBJ1-1,.,.,CASSLPGRGGTEAFF,TGCGCCAGCAGCCTTCCCGGCAGGGGCGGAACTGAAGCTTTCTTT
TRBV28,TRBJ2-1,.,TRBD2,CATGGGSYNEQFF,TGTGCCACCGGGGGGGGATCCTACAATGAGCAGTTCTTC
TRBV27,TRBJ2-1,.,.,CASSPVVGFYNEQFF,TGTGCCAGCAGTCCCGTGGTGGGCTTTTACAATGAGCAGTTCTTC
TRBV6-2/TRBV6-3,TRBJ1-2,.,TRBD1,CASSYPRTGSGGYTF,TGTGCCAGCAGTTACCCTCGGACAGGGTCGGGCGGCTACACCTTC
TRBV6-5,TRBJ1-5,.,.,CASSRQQNQPQHF,TGTGCCAGCAGTAGACAGCAAAATCAGCCCCAGCATTTT
TRBV4-3,TRBJ2-1,.,.,CASSQDFIAHEQFF,TGCGCCAGCAGCCAAGATTTTATAGCCCATGAGCAGTTCTTC
TRBV6-5,TRBJ1-6,.,TRBD1,CASRNDRVDNSPLHF,TGTGCCAGCAGGAACGACAGGGTAGATAATTCACCCCTCCACTTT
TRBV5-4,TRBJ2-1,.,.,CASSTDNNEQFF,TGTGCCAGCAGCACAGATAACAATGAGCAGTTCTTC
TRBV7-3,TRBJ2-7,.,.,CASSLTQGLGYEQYF,TGTGCCAGCAGCTTAACCCAGGGTTTAGGGTACGAGCAGTACTTC
TRBV5-1,TRBJ2-5,.,TRBD1,CASSRDRGRRETQYF,TGCGCCAGCAGCCGGGACAGGGGGCGTAGGGAGACCCAGTACTTC
TRBV7-9,TRBJ2-5,.,.,CASSQLRTVGTQYF,TGTGCCAGCAGCCAGCTCAGAACAGTAGGGACCCAGTACTTC
TRBV2,TRBJ2-2,.,.,CASSEARQNTGELFF,TGTGCCAGCAGTGAAGCCCGACAGAACACCGGGGAGCTGTTTTTT
TRBV11-2,TRBJ2-2,.,TRBD1,CASSLGQSDTGELFF,TGTGCCAGCAGCTTGGGACAGTCGGACACCGGGGAGCTGTTTTTT
TRBV7-2,TRBJ2-7,once,TRBD1,CASSLVVDRGPDEQYF,TGTGCCAGCAGCTTAGTAGTAGACAGGGGTCCTGACGAGCAGTACTTC
TRBV4-1,TRBJ2-3,.,.,CASSQETRDTQYF,TGCGCCAGCAGCCAAGAAACTAGAGATACGCAGTATTTT
TRBV14,TRBJ2-5,.,TRBD2,CASSQAAGTSGRGVQETQYF,TGTGCCAGCAGCCAAGCAGCTGGGACTAGCGGGAGAGGGGTCCAAGAGACCCAGTACTTC
TRBV5-1,TRBJ2-5,.,.,CASSPGTQETQYF,TGCGCCAGCAGCCCCGGTACTCAAGAGACCCAGTACTTC
TRBV18,TRBJ2-3,.,TRBD1,CASTATGGARDTQYF,TGTGCCAGCACCGCGACAGGGGGCGCGAGGGATACGCAGTATTTT
TRBV30,TRBJ2-5,.,.,CALEPGVGTQYF,TGTGCCCTGGAGCCGGGGGTAGGGACCCAGTACTTC
TRBV6-5,TRBJ1-1,.,TRBD1,CASSPSGTGGTEAFF,TGTGCCAGCAGTCCCTCCGGGACAGGGGGGACTGAAGCTTTCTTT
TRBV6-6,TRBJ1-2,.,.,CASSNQDSYGYTF,TGTGCCAGCAGCAATCAGGATAGCTATGGCTACACCTTC
TRBV5-1,TRBJ1-2,few,TRBD1,CASSLEAGGGYGYTF,TGCGCCAGCAGCTTGGAGGCAGGGGGTGGGTATGGCTACACCTTC
TRBV27,TRBJ1-1,.,.,CASTPGRGTTEAFF,TGTGCCAGCACACCTGGTAGGGGGACCACTGAAGCTTTCTTT
TRBV2,TRBJ2-2,.,TRBD1,CASSGDRLPGELFF,TGTGCCAGCAGTGGGGACAGACTGCCCGGGGAGCTGTTTTTT
TRBV28,TRBJ1-1,.,.,CASSLGEGEAFF,TGTGCCAGCAGTTTGGGCGAGGGTGAAGCTTTCTTT
TRBV13,TRBJ1-4,.,.,CASSFGATNEKLFF,TGTGCCAGCAGCTTCGGGGCAACTAATGAAAAACTGTTTTTT
TRBV9,TRBJ2-2,.,TRBD1,CASSADRVGTGELFF,TGTGCCAGCAGCGCGGACAGGGTTGGAACCGGGGAGCTGTTTTTT
TRBV19,TRBJ1-4,.,.,CASSISRSNEKLFF,TGTGCCAGTAGTATCTCGCGATCTAATGAAAAACTGTTTTTT
TRBV3-1/TRBV3-2,TRBJ2-7,.,TRBD2,CASSQNLAGYEQYF,TGTGCCAGCAGCCAAAACCTAGCGGGATACGAGCAGTACTTC
TRBV19,TRBJ2-5,once,TRBD2,CASSISAGAISEETQYF,TGTGCCAGTAGTATTTCTGCGGGAGCCATCTCTGAAGAGACCCAGTACTTC
TRBV11-2,TRBJ2-3,few,TRBD2,CASSLSGRGTDTQYF,TGTGCCAGCAGCTTAAGCGGGAGGGGCACGGATACGCAGTATTTT
TRBV11-3,TRBJ2-2,.,.,CASSSRTGELFF,TGTGCCAGCAGCTCCAGAACCGGGGAGCTGTTTTTT
TRBV6-2/TRBV6-3,TRBJ1-2,.,.,CASSLRQNGYTF,TGTGCCAGCAGTCTACGACAGAATGGCTACACCTTC
TRBV4-1,TRBJ2-1,.,TRBD2,CASSQESGTSGNNNEQFF,TGCGCCAGCAGCCAAGAATCGGGGACTAGCGGCAATAACAATGAGCAGTTCTTC
TRBV5-1,TRBJ2-2,.,TRBD2,CASSLDAGLAGAGELFF,TGCGCCAGCAGCTTGGACGCCGGACTAGCGGGGGCCGGGGAGCTGTTTTTT
TRBV21-1,TRBJ1-2,.,.,CASSKKRLYGHLGGGYTF,TGTGCCAGCAGCAAAAAACGGCTTTATGGACACCTCGGGGGAGGCTACACCTTC
TRBV7-9,TRBJ2-1,.,.,CASSHSQGTYNEQFF,TGTGCCAGCAGCCATTCACAGGGTACCTACAATGAGCAGTTCTTC
TRBV7-9,TRBJ2-7,.,.,CASSQSARTDAYEQYF,TGTGCCAGCAGCCAGTCCGCCCGGACAGACGCCTACGAGCAGTACTTC
TRBV9,TRBJ2-3,.,TRBD2,CASSVTSGGSLSTDTQYF,TGTGCCAGCAGCGTGACTAGCGGGGGATCACTGAGCACAGATACGCAGTATTTT
TRBV3-1/TRBV3-2,TRBJ1-5,.,.,CASSLTGYQPQHF,TGTGCCAGCAGCCTGACGGGTTATCAGCCCCAGCATTTT
TRBV29-1,TRBJ1-1,few,.,CSVEWAAKNTEAFF,TGCAGCGTTGAATGGGCAGCAAAGAACACTGAAGCTTTCTTT
TRBV5-4,TRBJ1-4,.,TRBD1,CASSIDRGNEKLFF,TGTGCCAGCAGCATTGACAGGGGTAATGAAAAACTGTTTTTT
TRBV15,TRBJ2-5,.,.,CATSRDSGSKETQYF,TGTGCCACCAGCAGAGATAGCGGCAGTAAAGAGACCCAGTACTTC
TRBV3-1/TRBV3-2,TRBJ1-1,.,.,CASSRGQQNTEAFF,TGTGCCAGCAGCCGCGGACAGCAGAACACTGAAGCTTTCTTT
TRBV7-2,TRBJ2-7,.,TRBD2,CASSPRGGAYEQYF,TGTGCCAGCAGCCCCCGGGGGGGGGCCTACGAGCAGTACTTC
TRBV5-1,TRBJ2-5,.,TRBD2,CASRWRGNQETQYF,TGCGCCAGCAGATGGCGGGGGAACCAAGAGACCCAGTACTTC
TRBV7-2,TRBJ2-1,.,.,CASSLELGEQFF,TGTGCCAGCAGCTTAGAGCTTGGTGAGCAGTTCTTC
TRBV27,TRBJ2-1,few,TRBD2,CASSSLPGLASNEQFF,TGTGCCAGCAGTAGCCTGCCCGGACTAGCTTCCAATGAGCAGTTCTTC
TRBV19,TRBJ2-2,.,TRBD1,CASSIPGTGVGTGELFF,TGTGCCAGTAGTATTCCCGGGACAGGGGTCGGCACCGGGGAGCTGTTTTTT
TRBV5-4,TRBJ2-6,once,.,CASSPRQTSNSGANVLTF,TGTGCCAGCAGCCCCCGACAGACTTCGAACTCTGGGGCCAACGTCCTGACTTTC
TRBV4-3,TRBJ1-6,few,.,CASSQYGGSSYNSPLHF,TGCGCCAGCAGCCAGTATGGGGGGAGCTCCTATAATTCACCCCTCCACTTT
TRBV19,TRBJ2-3,.,TRBD2,CASSMSRGGLSDTQYF,TGTGCCAGTAGTATGTCGCGGGGGGGGCTCTCCGATACGCAGTATTTT
TRBV6-2/TRBV6-3,TRBJ2-6,few,TRBD1,CASSYRAGTASGANVLTF,TGTGCCAGCAGTTACCGAGCTGGGACAGCTTCTGGGGCCAACGTCCTGACTTTC
TRBV19,TRBJ1-1,many,.,CASSIGTTTVMNTEAFF,TGTGCCAGTAGTATTGGGACAACGACTGTTATGAACACTGAAGCTTTCTTT
TRBV4-2,TRBJ2-1,few,TRBD2,CASSQSSGRNNEQFF,TGTGCCAGCAGCCAATCTAGCGGGAGAAACAATGAGCAGTTCTTC